A selection of T cell receptor beta chains follows, all from one sample in a study of cytomegalovirus exposure and HLA in healthy donors. Repertoires were generated with immunoSEQ multiplex PCR, while TCRdb's copy carries only in-frame clones and drops some. The sample includes about 160,000 clones, 75% to 90% of them seen just once. Sample: PBMCs. The receptors stem from a woman aged 18-35 years in good health and CMV-seronegative. CDR3s include the opening cysteine and the closing phenylalanine or tryptophan. A D gene is named only where the DNA matches it firmly. Size is omitted from some rows. Given values are once, few, many or a class for expanded clones.

CDR3: CASSSQGRTEAFF
DNA: TGTGCCAGCAGTTCACAGGGTCGCACTGAAGCTTTCTTT
length: 13
D: -
J: TRBJ1-1
size: -
V: TRBV27

CDR3: CASSFVSGGYNEQFF
DNA: TGTGCCAGCAGCTTCGTCTCAGGGGGTTACAATGAGCAGTTCTTC
length: 15
D: TRBD1
J: TRBJ2-1
size: -
V: TRBV5-4

CDR3: CASRAPSGFYEQYF
DNA: TGCGCCAGCAGGGCGCCTAGCGGGTTTTACGAGCAGTACTTC
length: 14
D: TRBD2
J: TRBJ2-7
size: -
V: TRBV10-2

CDR3: CASSYSWQGVDEQYF
DNA: TGTGCCAGTAGTTATTCATGGCAGGGGGTGGACGAGCAGTACTTC
length: 15
D: TRBD1
J: TRBJ2-7
size: -
V: TRBV19

CDR3: CASSQEASSNQPQHF
DNA: TGCGCCAGCAGCCAAGAGGCAAGTAGCAATCAGCCCCAGCATTTT
length: 15
D: -
J: TRBJ1-5
size: -
V: TRBV4-1

CDR3: CASRTGNEQFF
DNA: TGTGCCAGCAGAACGGGGAATGAGCAGTTCTTC
length: 11
D: -
J: TRBJ2-1
size: few
V: TRBV7-9

CDR3: CASSNRVGYEQYF
DNA: TGTGCCAGTAGTAACAGGGTCGGGTACGAGCAGTACTTC
length: 13
D: -
J: TRBJ2-7
size: -
V: TRBV19

CDR3: CASSPDSYGYTF
DNA: TGTGCCAGCAGCCCAGACAGCTATGGCTACACCTTC
length: 12
D: -
J: TRBJ1-2
size: -
V: TRBV7-2

CDR3: CASSISGGPYEQYF
DNA: TGTGCCAGCAGCATTAGCGGGGGGCCCTACGAGCAGTACTTC
length: 14
D: TRBD2
J: TRBJ2-7
size: -
V: TRBV7-2

CDR3: CASTTQDRTNQETQYF
DNA: TGTGCCAGCACCACCCAGGATCGGACTAACCAAGAGACCCAGTACTTC
length: 16
D: -
J: TRBJ2-5
size: -
V: TRBV2

CDR3: CATSRDTGGWIYEQYF
DNA: TGTGCCACCAGCAGAGATACCGGGGGATGGATCTACGAGCAGTACTTC
length: 16
D: -
J: TRBJ2-7
size: -
V: TRBV15

CDR3: CATSRGGEGNTEAFF
DNA: TGTGCCACCAGCAGAGGGGGGGAGGGGAACACTGAAGCTTTCTTT
length: 15
D: -
J: TRBJ1-1
size: -
V: TRBV15

CDR3: CSSSLAEVSAFF
DNA: TGTTCCAGCAGCTTAGCCGAGGTTTCGGCTTTCTTT
length: 12
D: -
J: TRBJ1-1
size: -
V: TRBV7-9

CDR3: CASSLTRDRGWETQYF
DNA: TGCGCCAGCAGCTTGACCCGGGACAGGGGCTGGGAGACCCAGTACTTC
length: 16
D: TRBD1
J: TRBJ2-5
size: -
V: TRBV5-1

CDR3: CASSQDGASLTYEQYF
DNA: TGTGCCAGCAGCCAAGATGGGGCTAGTCTTACCTACGAGCAGTACTTC
length: 16
D: -
J: TRBJ2-7
size: -
V: TRBV4-2

CDR3: CASSDRANSPLHF
DNA: TGTGCCAGTTCAGACAGGGCCAATTCACCCCTCCACTTT
length: 13
D: TRBD1
J: TRBJ1-6
size: -
V: TRBV19

CDR3: CASNQGAGIFEQFF
DNA: TGTGCCAGCAACCAGGGAGCGGGGATTTTTGAGCAGTTCTTC
length: 14
D: TRBD2
J: TRBJ2-1
size: once
V: TRBV7-2

CDR3: CASSLSLRQSSGNTIYF
DNA: TGTGCCAGCAGCTTATCCCTTAGACAGTCCTCTGGAAACACCATATATTTT
length: 17
D: -
J: TRBJ1-3
size: -
V: TRBV7-8

CDR3: CARSLPGTGVTYEQYF
DNA: TGTGCCAGAAGCTTACCCGGGACAGGTGTAACCTACGAGCAGTACTTC
length: 16
D: -
J: TRBJ2-7
size: once
V: TRBV7-5

CDR3: CASSMTAFYGYTF
DNA: TGTGCCAGCAGCATGACAGCCTTCTATGGCTACACCTTC
length: 13
D: -
J: TRBJ1-2
size: -
V: TRBV5-6

CDR3: CATSRDLPGGSNQPQHF
DNA: TGTGCCACCAGCAGAGATCTCCCAGGGGGAAGCAATCAGCCCCAGCATTTT
length: 17
D: TRBD1
J: TRBJ1-5
size: -
V: TRBV15

CDR3: CASRADRFGTEAFF
DNA: TGTGCCAGCAGGGCGGACAGGTTCGGCACTGAAGCTTTCTTT
length: 14
D: TRBD1
J: TRBJ1-1
size: -
V: TRBV7-2

CDR3: CASSEGQGGYGYTF
DNA: TGTGCCAGCAGTGAGGGACAGGGCGGCTATGGCTACACCTTC
length: 14
D: TRBD1
J: TRBJ1-2
size: -
V: TRBV6-1

CDR3: CASTLGGGIQYF
DNA: TGTGCCAGCACCCTAGGGGGGGGGATTCAGTACTTC
length: 12
D: -
J: TRBJ2-4
size: -
V: TRBV28

CDR3: CAISPMQGSPGELFF
DNA: TGTGCCATCAGCCCCATGCAGGGTTCCCCCGGGGAGCTGTTTTTT
length: 15
D: -
J: TRBJ2-2
size: once
V: TRBV10-3

CDR3: CASSPPKVGVGGYSEQFF
DNA: TGTGCCAGCTCACCCCCAAAAGTTGGGGTGGGGGGATATAGTGAGCAGTTCTTC
length: 18
D: -
J: TRBJ2-1
size: -
V: TRBV18

CDR3: CASSITRTNNQPQHF
DNA: TGTGCCAGTAGTATCACCAGAACTAACAATCAGCCCCAGCATTTT
length: 15
D: -
J: TRBJ1-5
size: once
V: TRBV19

CDR3: CASSFGPYTGELFF
DNA: TGTGCCAGCAGTTTTGGCCCTTACACCGGGGAGCTGTTTTTT
length: 14
D: -
J: TRBJ2-2
size: -
V: TRBV27

CDR3: CASSGDSASTDTQYF
DNA: TGTGCCAGCAGTGGGGACTCCGCTAGCACAGATACGCAGTATTTT
length: 15
D: -
J: TRBJ2-3
size: -
V: TRBV28